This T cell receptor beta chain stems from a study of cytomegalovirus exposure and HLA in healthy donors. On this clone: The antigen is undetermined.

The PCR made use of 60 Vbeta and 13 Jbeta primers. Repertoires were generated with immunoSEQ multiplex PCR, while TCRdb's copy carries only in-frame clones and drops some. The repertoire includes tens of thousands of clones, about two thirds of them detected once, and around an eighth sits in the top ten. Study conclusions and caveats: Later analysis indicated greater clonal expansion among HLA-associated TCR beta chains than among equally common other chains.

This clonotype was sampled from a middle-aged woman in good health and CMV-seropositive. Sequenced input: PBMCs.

CDR3 nucleotide sequence: TGCGCCAGCAGCTTGACTGAAGCGGCAGATACGCAGTATTTT. Encoded protein: CASSLTEAADTQYF. This chain links TRBV5-1 with TRBJ2-3, with a possible D match to TRBD2 (5 bases). The CDR3 totals 14 residues. Germline loops: CDR1 SGHRS, CDR2 YFSETQ. The V end lost 1 base, the J end lost 4 bases, and 10 bases lay between the germline ends.